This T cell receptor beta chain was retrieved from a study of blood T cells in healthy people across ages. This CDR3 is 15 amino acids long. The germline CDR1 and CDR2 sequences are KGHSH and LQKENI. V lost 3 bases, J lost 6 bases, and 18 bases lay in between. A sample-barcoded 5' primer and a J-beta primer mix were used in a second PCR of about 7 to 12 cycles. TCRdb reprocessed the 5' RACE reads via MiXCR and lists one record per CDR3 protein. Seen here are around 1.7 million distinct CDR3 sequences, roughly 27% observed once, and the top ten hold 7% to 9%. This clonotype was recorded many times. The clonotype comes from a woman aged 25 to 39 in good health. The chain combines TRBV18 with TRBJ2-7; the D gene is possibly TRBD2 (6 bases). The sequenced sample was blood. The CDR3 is CASSPSSGTPPEQYF. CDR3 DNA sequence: TGTGCCAGCTCACCTAGTTCGGGGACTCCACCCGAGCAGTACTTC.